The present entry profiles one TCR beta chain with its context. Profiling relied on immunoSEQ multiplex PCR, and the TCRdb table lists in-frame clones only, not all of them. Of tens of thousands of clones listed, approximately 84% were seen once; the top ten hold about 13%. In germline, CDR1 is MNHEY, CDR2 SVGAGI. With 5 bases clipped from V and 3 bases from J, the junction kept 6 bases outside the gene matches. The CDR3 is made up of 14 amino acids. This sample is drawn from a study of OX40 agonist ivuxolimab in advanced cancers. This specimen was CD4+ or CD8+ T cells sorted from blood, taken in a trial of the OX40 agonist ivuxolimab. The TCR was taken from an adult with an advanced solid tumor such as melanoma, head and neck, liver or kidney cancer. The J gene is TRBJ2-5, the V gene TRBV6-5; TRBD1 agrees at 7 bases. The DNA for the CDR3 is TGTGCCAGCAGTGAAGGGGGCCTCAAAGAGACCCAGTACTTC. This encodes CASSEGGLKETQYF.